One and the same sample provided the 21 T cell receptor beta chains below, sequenced in a study of technical replicates of blood from a few donors. Data came from immunoSEQ multiplex PCR; TCRdb stores just in-frame clones and leaves some out. The data hold around 80,000 clones, with over 75% observed a single time. The source material was T cells isolated from PBMCs. The source of these receptors is a human donor in good health.

This clone occurred a few times. The J gene is TRBJ2-1, the V gene TRBV6-5; D may be TRBD2 (7 bases). The CDR3 has 11 residues. V gave up 7 bases and J gave up 9 bases, with 10 bases separating them. The germline V gene has CDR1 MNHEY and CDR2 SVGAGI. CDR3 sequence reads: CASNRGAEQFF. CDR3 coding DNA: TGTGCCAGCAATCGGGGGGCTGAGCAGTTCTTC.

This clone was seen once. The chain recombines TRBV15 with TRBJ2-2, with a weak D call TRBD2 (6 bases). The CDR3 spans 15 residues. V was shortened by 2 bases and J by 6 bases, with 13 bases between the two germline ends. Germline V lookup: CDR1 LNHNV, CDR2 YYDKDF (reference sequence). CDR3 sequence: CATSRHLGLPGELFF. The CDR3, as DNA: TGTGCCACCAGCAGACATCTGGGACTGCCCGGGGAGCTGTTTTTT.

The genes are TRBV6-5 and TRBJ1-2; 12 bases map to TRBD1. This CDR3 is built from 13 residues. CDR1 and CDR2 (germline): MNHEY, SVGAGI. V shed 6 bases, J shed 8 bases, and the junction held 4 bases outside the gene matches. CDR3 sequence: CASSWDRGQGYTF. Written as DNA, the CDR3 is TGTGCCAGCAGCTGGGACAGGGGGCAAGGCTACACCTTC.

This clone has a handful of counts. The chain recombines TRBV4-1 with TRBJ1-1; TRBD1 is a possible D gene (5 bases). From germline, CDR1 is MGHRA and CDR2 YSYEKL. V lost 11 bases to trimming and J lost 2 bases, with 9 bases between them. This CDR3 spans 11 amino acids. CDR3 amino acids: CASTANTEAFF. In DNA form, the CDR3 reads TGCGCCTCGACAGCCAACACTGAAGCTTTCTTT.

The chain links TRBV4-1 to TRBJ2-3; 8 nucleotides agree with TRBD1. J lost 2 bases, V lost 1 base, and 5 bases had no gene match. The CDR3 is 16 amino acids. Per the germline V gene, CDR1 is MGHRA and CDR2 is YSYEKL. CDR3 nucleotide sequence: TGCGCCAGCAGCCAAGGCAGGGGGCAAATCACAGATACGCAGTATTTT. Translating it yields CASSQGRGQITDTQYF.

The chain has TRBV9 and TRBJ1-2, with D possibly being TRBD1 (6 bases). Germline loops: CDR1 SGDLS, CDR2 YYNGEE. Between the trimmed V and J ends, which lost 4 bases and 4 bases, there was a span of 11 bases. CDR3 length equals 13 residues. Here the CDR3 reads CASSPSQGYGYTF. The CDR3 DNA reads as TGTGCCAGCAGCCCCTCACAGGGCTATGGCTACACCTTC.

This chain joins TRBV11-1 and TRBJ1-4; weak D call: TRBD1 (5 bases). From germline, CDR1 is SGHAT and CDR2 FQDESV (reference sequence). The CDR3 has 14 amino acids. V lost 5 bases to trimming and J lost 5 bases, with 12 bases between them. The CDR3 loop is CASSVDSGNEKLFF. CDR3 DNA sequence: TGTGCCAGCAGCGTAGACAGCGGGAATGAAAAACTGTTTTTT.

The rearrangement joins TRBV6-5 to TRBJ2-7, with TRBD2 matching 9 bases. CDR3 length: 14 amino acids. V shed 6 bases and J 3 bases; nucleotides not matched to a gene: 6. Germline CDR1 and CDR2: MNHEY and SVGAGI. CDR3 amino acids: CASRSGRLLYEQYF. The DNA for the CDR3 is TGTGCCAGCAGGAGCGGGAGGCTGCTCTACGAGCAGTACTTC.

V is TRBV7-3 and J is TRBJ2-7; D unclear. The CDR3 has 14 residues. V gave up 2 bases and J gave up 5 bases, with 13 bases separating them. Germline-derived CDR1 and CDR2 are SGHTA and FQGTGA. CDR3 sequence reads: CASSLGSVTDEQYF. CDR3 DNA sequence: TGTGCCAGCAGCTTAGGCAGTGTCACCGACGAGCAGTACTTC.

This clone showed up just a few times. This chain connects TRBV19 to TRBJ1-3; the D gene is possibly TRBD1 (5 bases). V shed 5 bases and J shed 4 bases, with 9 bases lying between them. The V gene's germline CDR1 is LNHDA and CDR2 SQIVND (reference sequence). This CDR3 region has 13 residues. This CDR3 reads CASSSRTGNTIYF. CDR3 DNA: TGTGCCAGTAGTTCCCGGACAGGAAACACCATATATTTT.

The V call is TRBV25-1, the J call TRBJ1-2, with 9 bases identical to TRBD1. After removal of 6 bases from V and 12 bases from J, the junction contained 20 bases not matched to a gene. Germline loops: CDR1 MGHDK, CDR2 SYGVNS. The CDR3 totals 16 residues. The CDR3 DNA follows: TGTGCCAGCAGCCCGGGACAGGGTGGCCCTTGGGGCCGTGACACCTTC. Its translation: CASSPGQGGPWGRDTF.

This sequence joins TRBV4-1 and TRBJ1-1; 9 nucleotides agree with TRBD1. Germline V gene lookup returns CDR1 MGHRA and CDR2 YSYEKL. J gave up 4 bases and V 4 bases, and 4 bases lay outside the gene matches. The CDR3 length is 14 residues. CDR3 amino acids: CASSPRDRATEAFF. CDR3 in DNA: TGCGCCAGCAGCCCCCGGGACAGGGCCACTGAAGCTTTCTTT.

The genes are TRBV21-1 and TRBJ2-3; TRBD2 is the table's D call and was not checked against the DNA. TRBV21-1 is classified as a pseudogene. CDR3 length: 16 residues. DNA for the CDR3: TGTGCCAGCAGCCGTATCCCGGGACTTGGCACAGATACGCAGTATTTT. This encodes CASSRIPGLGTDTQYF.

This clone is a singleton in its sample. This rearrangement joins TRBV7-7 to TRBJ1-4, with D tentatively TRBD1 (5 bases). The germline V and J ends were trimmed by 2 bases and 8 bases, with 18 bases remaining between them. Looked up from germline, CDR1 is SSHAT and CDR2 is FNYEAQ (reference sequence). The CDR3 runs 16 residues. The CDR3 coding sequence is TGTGCCAGCAGCTTACAGGGCCGGCCCGGAGAAGAAAAACTGTTTTTT. The encoded protein is CASSLQGRPGEEKLFF.

This chain links TRBV6-1 with TRBJ1-5, with 7 bases identical to TRBD1. The CDR3 covers 14 residues. In germline, CDR1 is MNHNS, CDR2 SASEGT. V lost 7 bases and J lost 4; bases outside the gene matches: 7. CDR3 coding DNA: TGTGCCAGCAATCCGGGACAGCTTAATCAGCCCCAGCATTTT. Amino acids: CASNPGQLNQPQHF.

The V call is TRBV28, the J call TRBJ1-4; 7 bases line up with TRBD1. This CDR3 is built from 14 residues. V lost 6 bases and J lost 5; bases outside the gene matches: 6. Germline V gives CDR1 MDHEN, CDR2 SYDVKM. The CDR3 sequence: CASRPGQQNEKLFF. CDR3 coding DNA: TGTGCCAGCAGACCGGGACAGCAGAATGAAAAACTGTTTTTT.

This clone occurred a few times. This rearrangement joins TRBV4-2 to TRBJ2-1, with 8 bases matching TRBD1. Germline trimming cut 2 bases from V and 7 bases from J; bases unmatched to any gene: 10. CDR1 is LGHNA, CDR2 YNFKEQ, per germline. This CDR3 region has 16 residues. This chain's CDR3 is CASSQRMDREENEQFF. The CDR3 bases are TGTGCCAGCAGCCAAAGGATGGACAGGGAAGAAAATGAGCAGTTCTTC.

This sequence joins TRBV5-1 and TRBJ2-7, with D possibly matching TRBD1 (6 bases). From germline, CDR1 is SGHRS and CDR2 YFSETQ. V dropped 0 bases and J dropped 2 bases, with 9 bases sitting between them. CDR3 length equals 14 residues. CDR3 in amino acids: CASSLDGGPYEQYF. Written as DNA, the CDR3 is TGCGCCAGCAGCTTGGATGGGGGCCCCTACGAGCAGTACTTC.

The chain combines TRBV28 with TRBJ1-2; D is unclear. Germline lookup yields CDR1 MDHEN and CDR2 SYDVKM. This CDR3 has 14 amino acids. Trimming removed 3 bases at V and 2 bases at J, with 10 bases between. CDR3 sequence reads: CASSFSQANYGYTF. The CDR3 nucleotides are TGTGCCAGCAGTTTCTCCCAGGCGAACTATGGCTACACCTTC.

The chain has TRBV28 and TRBJ1-1; D remains ambiguous. This CDR3 spans 14 amino acids. V lost 2 bases and J lost 6, with 13 bases in between. Germline V gene lookup returns CDR1 MDHEN and CDR2 SYDVKM. The CDR3 sequence is CASSLHTLGAEAFF. The DNA of the CDR3 is TGTGCCAGCAGTTTACATACACTGGGAGCTGAAGCTTTCTTT.

The genes are TRBV29-1 and TRBJ2-2, with 7 bases that match TRBD2. The junction had 10 bases not matched to a gene; V was cut back by 5 bases and J by 4 bases. Per the germline V gene, CDR1 is SQVTM and CDR2 is ANQGSEA. The CDR3 loop spans 15 amino acids. CDR3 residues: CSVIPGTIITGELFF. The CDR3 DNA reads as TGCAGCGTTATACCCGGGACTATCATCACCGGGGAGCTGTTTTTT.